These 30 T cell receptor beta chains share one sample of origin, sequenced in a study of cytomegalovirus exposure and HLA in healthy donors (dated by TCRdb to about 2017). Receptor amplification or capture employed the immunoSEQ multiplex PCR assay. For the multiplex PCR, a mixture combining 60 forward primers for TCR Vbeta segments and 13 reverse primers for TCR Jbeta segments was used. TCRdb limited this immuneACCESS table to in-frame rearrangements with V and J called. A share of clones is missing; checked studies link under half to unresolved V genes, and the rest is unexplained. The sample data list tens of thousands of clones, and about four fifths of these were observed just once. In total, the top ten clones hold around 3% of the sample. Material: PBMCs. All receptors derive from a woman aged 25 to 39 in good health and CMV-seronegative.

The CDR3 DNA sequence: TGTGCCAGTAGTACCTGGGGGGGGACTACTTCCTACGAGCAGTACTTC. Its protein is CASSTWGGTTSYEQYF. V and J are TRBV19 and TRBJ2-7; 7 positions match TRBD2. The germline CDR1 and CDR2 sequences are LNHDA and SQIVND (reference sequence). With 4 bases clipped from V and 1 base from J, the junction kept 10 bases outside the gene matches. The CDR3 length is 16 residues.

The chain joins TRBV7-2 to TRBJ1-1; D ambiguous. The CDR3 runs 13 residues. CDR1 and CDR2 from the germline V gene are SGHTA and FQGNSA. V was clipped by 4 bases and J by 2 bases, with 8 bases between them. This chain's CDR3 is CASSYRSNTEAFF. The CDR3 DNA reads TGTGCCAGCAGCTATCGGTCCAACACTGAAGCTTTCTTT.

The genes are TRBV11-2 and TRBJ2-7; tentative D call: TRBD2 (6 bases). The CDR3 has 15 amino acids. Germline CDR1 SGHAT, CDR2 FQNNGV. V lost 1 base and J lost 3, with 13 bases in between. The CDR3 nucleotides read TGTGCCAGCAGCTTAGTGGAGGGATCATACTACGAGCAGTACTTC. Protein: CASSLVEGSYYEQYF.

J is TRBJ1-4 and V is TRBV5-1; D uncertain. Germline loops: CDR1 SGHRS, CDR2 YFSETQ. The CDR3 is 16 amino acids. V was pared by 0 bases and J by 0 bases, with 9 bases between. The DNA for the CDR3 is TGCGCCAGCAGCTTGGGGCGGGGTTCAACTAATGAAAAACTGTTTTTT. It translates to CASSLGRGSTNEKLFF.

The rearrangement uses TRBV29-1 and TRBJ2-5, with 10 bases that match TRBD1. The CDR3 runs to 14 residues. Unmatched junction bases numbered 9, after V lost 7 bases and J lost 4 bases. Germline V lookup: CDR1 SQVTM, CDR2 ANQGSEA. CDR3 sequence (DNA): TGCAGCGCCCTCCGGGACAGGGGTCCAGAGACCCAGTACTTC. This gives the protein CSALRDRGPETQYF.

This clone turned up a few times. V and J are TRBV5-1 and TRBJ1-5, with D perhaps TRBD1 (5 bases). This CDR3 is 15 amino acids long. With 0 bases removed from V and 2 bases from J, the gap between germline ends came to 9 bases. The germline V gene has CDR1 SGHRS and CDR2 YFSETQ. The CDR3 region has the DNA TGCGCCAGCAGCTTGGCCGGGGGAGGCAATCAGCCCCAGCATTTT. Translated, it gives CASSLAGGGNQPQHF.

Written as DNA, the CDR3 is TGTGCCAGCAGCGCGAACAGTTTGAACACTGAAGCTTTCTTT. Its translation is CASSANSLNTEAFF. This chain links TRBV2 with TRBJ1-1; unclear D gene. The CDR3 runs 14 residues. V was shortened by 6 bases and J by 0 bases, with 11 bases between the two germline ends. Germline CDR1 is SNHLY and CDR2 is FYNNEI. Using reference TRBV2 and TRBJ1-1 for the parts outside the CDR3, the full variable domain is EPEVTQTPSHQVTQMGQEVILRCVPISNHLYFYWYRQILGQKVEFLVSFYNNEISEKSEIFDDQFSVERPDGSNFTLKIRSTKLEDSAMYFCASSANSLNTEAFFGQGTRLTVV.

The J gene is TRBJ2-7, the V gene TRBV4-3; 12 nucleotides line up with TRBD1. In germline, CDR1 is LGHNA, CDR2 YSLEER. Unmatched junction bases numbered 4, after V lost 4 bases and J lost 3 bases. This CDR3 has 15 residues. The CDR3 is CASSPRDRGHYEQYF. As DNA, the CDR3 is TGCGCCAGCAGCCCCCGGGACAGGGGGCACTACGAGCAGTACTTC.

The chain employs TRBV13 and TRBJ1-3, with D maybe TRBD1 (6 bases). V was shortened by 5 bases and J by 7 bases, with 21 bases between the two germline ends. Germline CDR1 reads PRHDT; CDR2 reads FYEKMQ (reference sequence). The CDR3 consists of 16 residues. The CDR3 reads CASSPEMDSYRNTIYF. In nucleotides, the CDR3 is TGTGCCAGCAGCCCTGAAATGGACAGTTATCGGAACACCATATATTTT.

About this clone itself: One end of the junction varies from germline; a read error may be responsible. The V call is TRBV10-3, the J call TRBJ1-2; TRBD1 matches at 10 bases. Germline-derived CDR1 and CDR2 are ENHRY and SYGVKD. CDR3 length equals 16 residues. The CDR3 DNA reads TGTGCCATCAGAGAGTTCGGGACAGGGGTCGGCTATGGCTACACCTTC. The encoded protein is CAIREFGTGVGYGYTF.

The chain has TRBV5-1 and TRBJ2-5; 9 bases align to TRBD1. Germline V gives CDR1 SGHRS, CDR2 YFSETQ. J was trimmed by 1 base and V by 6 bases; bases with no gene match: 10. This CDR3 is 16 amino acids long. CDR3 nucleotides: TGCGCCAGCACCCGGAGGACAGGGGAGGCCCAAGAGACCCAGTACTTC. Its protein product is CASTRRTGEAQETQYF.

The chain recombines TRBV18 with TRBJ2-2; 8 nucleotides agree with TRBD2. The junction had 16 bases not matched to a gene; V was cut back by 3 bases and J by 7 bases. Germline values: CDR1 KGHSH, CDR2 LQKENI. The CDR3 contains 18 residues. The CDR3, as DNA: TGTGCCAGCTCACCCTCAGGTAGTATTGCGGGGGGTGGCGGGGAGCTGTTTTTT. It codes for CASSPSGSIAGGGGELFF.

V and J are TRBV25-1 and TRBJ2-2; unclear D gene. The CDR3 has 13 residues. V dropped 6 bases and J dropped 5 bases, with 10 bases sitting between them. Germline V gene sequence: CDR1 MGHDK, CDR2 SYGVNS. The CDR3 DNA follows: TGTGCCAGCAGAATCCAAGCGACCGGGGAGCTGTTTTTT. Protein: CASRIQATGELFF.

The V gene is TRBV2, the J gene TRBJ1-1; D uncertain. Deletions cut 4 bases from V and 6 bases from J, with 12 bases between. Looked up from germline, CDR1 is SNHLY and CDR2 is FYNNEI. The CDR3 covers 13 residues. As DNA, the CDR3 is TGTGCCAGCAGTGTGGCCAGTTTCTCTGAAGCTTTCTTT. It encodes CASSVASFSEAFF.

CDR3 bases: TGTGCCAGCAGCGACAGTGAATACTCCTACAATGAGCAGTTCTTC. It specifies CASSDSEYSYNEQFF. The rearrangement links TRBV28 to TRBJ2-1, with D possibly being TRBD1 (5 bases). This CDR3 is 15 amino acids long. Trimming cost V 6 bases and J 0 bases, with 12 bases left between them. CDR1 MDHEN and CDR2 SYDVKM come from the germline V gene.

The CDR3 coding sequence is TGTGCCAGCAGCTTGCAGGGAATTTCTGAAGCTTTCTTT. This gives the protein CASSLQGISEAFF. The chain employs TRBV5-4 and TRBJ1-1; tentatively, D is TRBD1 (5 bases). CDR1 and CDR2 from the germline V gene are SGHNT and YYREEE (reference sequence). CDR3 size: 13 residues. The V gene lost 1 base and the J gene lost 6 bases, with 10 bases spanning the gap.

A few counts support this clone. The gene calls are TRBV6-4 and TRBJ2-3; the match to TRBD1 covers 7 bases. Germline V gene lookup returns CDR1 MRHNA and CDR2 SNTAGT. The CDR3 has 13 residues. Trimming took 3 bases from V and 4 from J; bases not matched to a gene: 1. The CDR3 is CASSDQGADTQYF. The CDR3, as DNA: TGTGCCAGCAGTGATCAGGGGGCAGATACGCAGTATTTT.

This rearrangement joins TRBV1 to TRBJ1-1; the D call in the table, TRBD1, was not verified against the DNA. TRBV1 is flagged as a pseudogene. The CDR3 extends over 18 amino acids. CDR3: CTSSQVAPPDRVGAEAFF. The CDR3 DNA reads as TGCACCAGCAGCCAAGTAGCCCCCCCCGACAGGGTTGGGGCTGAAGCTTTCTTT.

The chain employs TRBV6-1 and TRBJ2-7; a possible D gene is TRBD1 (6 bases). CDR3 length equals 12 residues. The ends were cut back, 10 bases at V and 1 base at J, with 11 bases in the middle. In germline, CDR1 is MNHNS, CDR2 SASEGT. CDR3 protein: CATSQGSYEQYF. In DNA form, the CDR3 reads TGTGCCACCTCACAGGGTTCCTACGAGCAGTACTTC.

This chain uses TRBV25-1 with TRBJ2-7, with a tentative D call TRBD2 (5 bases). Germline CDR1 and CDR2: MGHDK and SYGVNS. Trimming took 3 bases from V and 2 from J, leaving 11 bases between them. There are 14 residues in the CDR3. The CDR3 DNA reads TGTGCCAGCAGTGAGAGAGGGCAGGCCTACGAGCAGTACTTC. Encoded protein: CASSERGQAYEQYF.

Here the CDR3 reads CASNSGTDEKLFF. CDR3 bases: TGTGCCAGCAACTCCGGGACAGATGAAAAACTGTTTTTT. The chain has TRBV6-1 and TRBJ1-4; 7 nucleotides agree with TRBD1. With V trimmed by 7 bases and J by 6 bases, 5 bases remained unmatched. This CDR3 has 13 residues. The germline CDR1 and CDR2 sequences are MNHNS and SASEGT.

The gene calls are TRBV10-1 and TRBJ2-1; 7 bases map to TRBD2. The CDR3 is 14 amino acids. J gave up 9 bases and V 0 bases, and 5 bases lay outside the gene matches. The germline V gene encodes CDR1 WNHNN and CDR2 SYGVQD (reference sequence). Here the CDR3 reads CASSESGGGGEQFF. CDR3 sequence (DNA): TGCGCCAGCAGTGAGTCGGGGGGGGGAGGTGAGCAGTTCTTC.

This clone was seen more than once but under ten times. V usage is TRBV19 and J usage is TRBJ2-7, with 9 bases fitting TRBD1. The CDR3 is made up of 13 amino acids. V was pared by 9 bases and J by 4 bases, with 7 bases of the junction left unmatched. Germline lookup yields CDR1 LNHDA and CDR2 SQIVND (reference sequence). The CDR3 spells CASRGQGSYEQYF. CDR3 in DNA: TGTGCCAGCCGGGGACAGGGATCGTACGAGCAGTACTTC.

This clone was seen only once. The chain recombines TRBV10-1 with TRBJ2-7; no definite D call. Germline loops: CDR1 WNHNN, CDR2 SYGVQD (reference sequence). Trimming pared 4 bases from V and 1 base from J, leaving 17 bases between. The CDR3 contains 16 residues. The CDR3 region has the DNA TGCGCCAGCAGTGCCGCCCGTAACAGAAATTCCTACGAGCAGTACTTC. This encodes CASSAARNRNSYEQYF.

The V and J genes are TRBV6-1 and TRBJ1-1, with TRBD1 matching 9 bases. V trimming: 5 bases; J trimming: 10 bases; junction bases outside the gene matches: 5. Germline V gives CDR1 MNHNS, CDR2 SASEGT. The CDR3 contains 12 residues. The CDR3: CASSWTGERAFF. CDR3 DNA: TGTGCCAGCAGTTGGACAGGGGAGCGAGCTTTCTTT.

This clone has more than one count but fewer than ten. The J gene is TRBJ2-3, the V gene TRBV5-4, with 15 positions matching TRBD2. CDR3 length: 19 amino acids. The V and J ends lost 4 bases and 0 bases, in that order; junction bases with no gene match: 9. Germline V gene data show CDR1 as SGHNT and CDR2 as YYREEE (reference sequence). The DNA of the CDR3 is TGTGCCAGCAGCAGTGTGGGACTAGCGGGGGGCCCTAGCACAGATACGCAGTATTTT. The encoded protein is CASSSVGLAGGPSTDTQYF.

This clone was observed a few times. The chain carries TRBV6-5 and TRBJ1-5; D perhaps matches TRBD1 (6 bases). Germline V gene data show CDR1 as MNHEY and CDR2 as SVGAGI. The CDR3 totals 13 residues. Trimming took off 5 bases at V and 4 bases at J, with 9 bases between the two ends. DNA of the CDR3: TGTGCCAGCAGTAAAGGGGGTAATCAGCCCCAGCATTTT. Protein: CASSKGGNQPQHF.

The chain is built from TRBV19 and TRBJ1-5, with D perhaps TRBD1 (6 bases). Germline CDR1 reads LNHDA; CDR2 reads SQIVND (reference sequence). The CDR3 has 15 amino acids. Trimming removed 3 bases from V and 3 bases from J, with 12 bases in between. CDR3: CASSMGTGYNQPQHF. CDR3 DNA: TGTGCCAGTAGTATGGGCACAGGGTACAATCAGCCCCAGCATTTT.

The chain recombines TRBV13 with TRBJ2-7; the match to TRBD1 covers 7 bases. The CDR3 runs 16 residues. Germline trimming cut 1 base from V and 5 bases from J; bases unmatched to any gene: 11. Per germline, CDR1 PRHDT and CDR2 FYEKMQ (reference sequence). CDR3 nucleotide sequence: TGTGCCAGCAGCTTAGACCTAGACAGGGTGGTCAACGAGCAGTACTTC. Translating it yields CASSLDLDRVVNEQYF.

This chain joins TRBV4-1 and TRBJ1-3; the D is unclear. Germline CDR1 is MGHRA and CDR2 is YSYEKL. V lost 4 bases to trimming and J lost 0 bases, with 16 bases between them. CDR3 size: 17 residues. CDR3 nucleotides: TGCGCCAGCAGCCTCATAACCCTAGCAAGCTCTGGAAACACCATATATTTT. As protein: CASSLITLASSGNTIYF.